These T cell receptor beta chains were read from a single sample in a study of shared clonotypes between healthy human individuals. The protocol was immunoSEQ multiplex PCR, while the TCRdb copy is restricted to in-frame clones and leaves out a portion. The table lists roughly 2.4 million clones, roughly 95% of them singletons, with approximately 0.13% in the top ten. Sequencing used naive CD4+ T cells sorted from blood. These receptors were obtained from a man younger than 35 in good health. The CDR3 runs from the conserved cysteine through the conserved F or W. D genes are given only for firm matches. Size is stated for part of the rows, as once, few or many counts, or as a class when the clone is expanded.

cdr3_nt cdr3_aa v_call clone_size d_call j_call
TGTGCCAGCAGCGCGAGGGGCACTAGCCCTACCAATGAGCAGTTCTTC CASSARGTSPTNEQFF TRBV9 . . TRBJ2-1
TGTGCCAGCAGCGCCGGGGGGAGCGGGAGCGACAATGAGCAGTTCTTC CASSAGGSGSDNEQFF TRBV9 . TRBD2 TRBJ2-1
TGTGCCAGTAGTATAAGGACTAGCGGGAGGCCCGGGGAGCTGTTTTTT CASSIRTSGRPGELFF TRBV19 . TRBD2 TRBJ2-2
TGCGCCAGCAGCTTGGGACAGGGGGCAAGAGAGACCCAGTACTTC CASSLGQGARETQYF TRBV5-1 . TRBD1 TRBJ2-5
TGTGCCAGCAGCGTAGGATTAGTTGGGGTCTCTGGGGCCAACGTCCTGACTTTC CASSVGLVGVSGANVLTF TRBV9 . . TRBJ2-6
TGTGCCAGTAGTATGACTGGCAGAACAGATACGCAGTATTTT CASSMTGRTDTQYF TRBV19 . . TRBJ2-3
TGCGCCAGCAGCTTCACAGGGGGCTCCTACAATGAGCAGTTCTTC CASSFTGGSYNEQFF TRBV5-1 . TRBD1 TRBJ2-1
TGTGCCAGCAGTTACAACAGGGATTCAGGCTACACCTTC CASSYNRDSGYTF TRBV6-5 . . TRBJ1-2
TGTGCCAGCAGTCACTATGGCTACACCTTC CASSHYGYTF TRBV6-1 few . TRBJ1-2
TGTGCCAGCTCAATAGGGGCCGGGACAGATTTTCCCCAGCATTTT CASSIGAGTDFPQHF TRBV18 . TRBD1 TRBJ1-5
TGTGCCAGCTCGACGATTAGCACTTCCTACGAGCAGTACTTC CASSTISTSYEQYF TRBV18 few . TRBJ2-7
TGTGCCAGCAGCTTAGAAGCGGGAGTTGGCGAGCAGTACTTC CASSLEAGVGEQYF TRBV5-6 . TRBD2 TRBJ2-7
TGTGCCAGCAGTGCCGCAGGGAACCATCAGCCCCAGCATTTT CASSAAGNHQPQHF TRBV25-1 . . TRBJ1-5
TGTGCCAGCTCACCACCGGACAGTTTGGATGAGCAGTTCTTC CASSPPDSLDEQFF TRBV18 . . TRBJ2-1
TGTGCCATCAGTGCCCAGACAGATACGCAGTATTTT CAISAQTDTQYF TRBV10-3 once . TRBJ2-3
TGTGCCAGCACCACCAGGACAGGGGATAGGAATTCACCCCTCCACTTT CASTTRTGDRNSPLHF TRBV7-3 . TRBD1 TRBJ1-6
TGCGCCAGCAGCTTGGAGGACCCGGCAAATCAGCCCCAGCATTTT CASSLEDPANQPQHF TRBV5-1 . . TRBJ1-5
TGTGCCAGCTCACAATCCGTGGGGACGGACTCTGGAAACACCATATATTTT CASSQSVGTDSGNTIYF TRBV18 . . TRBJ1-3
TGTGCCAGCAGCCAACGGACTAGCGGGGGGGCGAATGAGCAGTTCTTC CASSQRTSGGANEQFF TRBV2 . TRBD2 TRBJ2-1
TGTGCCAGCAGTTTAACAGGTAGGGACACTGAAGCTTTCTTT CASSLTGRDTEAFF TRBV28 . . TRBJ1-1
TGTGCCAGCAGTGGGGCGGAGAACACTGAAGCTTTCTTT CASSGAENTEAFF TRBV6-5 once . TRBJ1-1
TGTGCCAGCTCACCAGGACAGAGCTCTGAAGCTTTCTTT CASSPGQSSEAFF TRBV18 . . TRBJ1-1
TGTGCCAGCTCACCACCAGCAGGGGGACCTAACTATGGCTACACCTTC CASSPPAGGPNYGYTF TRBV18 . TRBD1 TRBJ1-2
TGTGCCAGCCTTGGACAGGTCGCTCAGCCCCAGCATTTT CASLGQVAQPQHF TRBV6-1 . TRBD1 TRBJ1-5
TGTGCCTGGAGTGTACGGGGAAGAGCTGCGAATGGCTACACCTTC CAWSVRGRAANGYTF TRBV30 . . TRBJ1-2
TGTGCCAGCAGCGTACAAGGAGGGATCTACGAGCAGTACTTC CASSVQGGIYEQYF TRBV9 . . TRBJ2-7
TGTGCCAGCACCCCGACCGGACAGGGCCGCACAGATACGCAGTATTTT CASTPTGQGRTDTQYF TRBV2 . TRBD1 TRBJ2-3
TGTGCCATCAAACAGGAGAGTAGCTCCTACGAGCAGTACTTC CAIKQESSSYEQYF TRBV10-3 . . TRBJ2-7
TGTGCCTGGAGGCGAAGGACAGGGAGAACTGAAGCTTTCTTT CAWRRRTGRTEAFF TRBV30 . TRBD1 TRBJ1-1
TGTGCCAGCAGTCCCCCGACAGGGAGTACATTCCACACTGAAGCTTTCTTT CASSPPTGSTFHTEAFF TRBV27 . TRBD1 TRBJ1-1
TGCGCCAGCAGCGCGGACGGTGCCTTCTATGGCTACACCTTC CASSADGAFYGYTF TRBV5-1 . . TRBJ1-2
TGCGCCAGCACACCTAGTATTGTTTCTGGGGCCAACGTCCTGACTTTC CASTPSIVSGANVLTF TRBV5-1 . . TRBJ2-6
TGTGCCAGCAGCTTGGACCGGGGACATGGCTACACCTTC CASSLDRGHGYTF TRBV5-6 . . TRBJ1-2
TGTGCCAGCTCGGGGACTTCTGGTTCACCCCTCCACTTT CASSGTSGSPLHF TRBV18 . . TRBJ1-6
TGTGCCACCAGCTCCCGGACAGGGAAGGGGGACTACGAGCAGTACTTC CATSSRTGKGDYEQYF TRBV15 . TRBD1 TRBJ2-7
TGTGCCAGCAGCTACACCCAAGGGTCCAAAAACATTCAGTACTTC CASSYTQGSKNIQYF TRBV5-8 . . TRBJ2-4
TGTGCCAGCAGCTTGGGGCAGGACCACCTCGAGCAGTACTTC CASSLGQDHLEQYF TRBV5-4 . . TRBJ2-7
TGTGCCAGCAGTGGCGACAGTTTAAACTATGGCTACACCTTC CASSGDSLNYGYTF TRBV28 . . TRBJ1-2
TGCGCCAGCAGCCCAGCGGGAAGCACAGATACGCAGTATTTT CASSPAGSTDTQYF TRBV10-1 . TRBD2 TRBJ2-3
TGTGCCAGCTCACCACAGGCGGGGGCCTGGACTGAAGCTTTCTTT CASSPQAGAWTEAFF TRBV18 . . TRBJ1-1
TGTGCCTGGAGTGTACTAGGATCTGGAAACACCATATATTTT CAWSVLGSGNTIYF TRBV30 . . TRBJ1-3
TGCGCCAGCAGCCTACAAACCAAAACGGAGGGACTGCCTTATGGCTACACCTTC CASSLQTKTEGLPYGYTF TRBV5-1 . . TRBJ1-2
TGCGCCAGCAGCTCCACCGGGACAGCTATCACAGATACGCAGTATTTT CASSSTGTAITDTQYF TRBV5-1 . TRBD1 TRBJ2-3
TGTGCCACCACCGCAAAGGGACAGGGCGGGTACGAGCAGTACTTC CATTAKGQGGYEQYF TRBV6-1 . TRBD1 TRBJ2-7
TGTGCCAGCAGCGACCGGGACGGTGGATTGCCCCTCCACTTT CASSDRDGGLPLHF TRBV6-1 once . TRBJ1-6
TGTGCCTGGAGTTCGCGGTGGGCAGGGGCTAATGAAAAACTGTTTTTT CAWSSRWAGANEKLFF TRBV30 once . TRBJ1-4
TGTGCCAGCAGGGGTCCGGGACTAGGCTTTCAAGAGACCCAGTACTTC CASRGPGLGFQETQYF TRBV28 . TRBD2 TRBJ2-5
TGTGCCAGCAGCCCCTCCTTTGGCGAGTCACCCCTCCACTTT CASSPSFGESPLHF TRBV11-2 . . TRBJ1-6
TGCGCCAGCACCCTTGATCGCTCCTACAATGAGCAGTTCTTC CASTLDRSYNEQFF TRBV5-1 . . TRBJ2-1
TGTGCTAGTGGTTTGGGGGGGACTTCATCGGATACGCAGTATTTT CASGLGGTSSDTQYF TRBV12-5 . . TRBJ2-3
TGCGCCAGCAGCTTGGACAGGGGTAGAGAGACCCAGTACTTC CASSLDRGRETQYF TRBV5-1 . TRBD1 TRBJ2-5
TGTGCCAGCAGCTTGGCCGGCGTTTACGAGCAGTACTTC CASSLAGVYEQYF TRBV5-6 . . TRBJ2-7
TGTGCCAGCAGCCCCCCCGGGGGCCGGAATGAGCAGTTCTTC CASSPPGGRNEQFF TRBV7-9 . . TRBJ2-1
TGTGCCATCAGTCCAGGTCCAGGGCGACTTGGCTCACCCCTCCACTTT CAISPGPGRLGSPLHF TRBV10-3 . . TRBJ1-6
TGTGCCATCAGTGAGTCGATAGTCGGGGGCGAAGCTTTCTTT CAISESIVGGEAFF TRBV10-3 . . TRBJ1-1